This T cell receptor (beta chain) was profiled in a study of blood T cell repertoires in COVID-19. Study-wide context: Some COVID-19 samples were acute and others convalescent; all came from the United States, Italy and Spain.

The authors' processing: Amplification of reference gene primers provided the estimated nucleated cell counts. Some clones are missing from TCRdb's copy, which holds only in-frame ones; the method was immunoSEQ multiplex PCR. The V and J calls and clone size were taken over from that table, and D and trimming were inferred from the DNA. The sample has some 160,000 clones; roughly 80% are singletons. After removal of 4 bases from V and 2 bases from J, the junction contained 2 bases not matched to a gene. The CDR3 spans 13 residues. Germline CDR1 is GTSNPN and CDR2 is SVGIG (reference sequence). The study counted Cohort 3 donors as recovered given two negative PCRs, clearance, or symptom resolution.

The sequenced material came from PBMCs or T cells enriched from blood (not recorded which). The TCR sequence derives from a woman aged 40 to 50 who had recovered from COVID-19. This chain joins TRBV30 and TRBJ2-1; TRBD2 matches 7 bases. The CDR3 region is CAWNLAAYNEQFF. CDR3 in DNA: TGTGCCTGGAATCTAGCGGCCTACAATGAGCAGTTCTTC.